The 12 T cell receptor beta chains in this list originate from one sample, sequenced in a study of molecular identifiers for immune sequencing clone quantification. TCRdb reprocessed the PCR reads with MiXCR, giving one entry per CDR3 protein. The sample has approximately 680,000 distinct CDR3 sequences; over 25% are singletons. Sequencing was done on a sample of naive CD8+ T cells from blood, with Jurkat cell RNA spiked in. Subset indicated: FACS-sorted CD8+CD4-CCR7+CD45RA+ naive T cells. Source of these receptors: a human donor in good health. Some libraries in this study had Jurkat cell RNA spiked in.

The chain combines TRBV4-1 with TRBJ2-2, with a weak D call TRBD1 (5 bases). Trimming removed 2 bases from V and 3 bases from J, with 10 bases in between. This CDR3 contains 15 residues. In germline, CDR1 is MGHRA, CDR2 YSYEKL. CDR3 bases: TGCGCCAGCAGCCAATTCACCAGGGACACCGGGGAGCTGTTTTTT. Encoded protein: CASSQFTRDTGELFF.

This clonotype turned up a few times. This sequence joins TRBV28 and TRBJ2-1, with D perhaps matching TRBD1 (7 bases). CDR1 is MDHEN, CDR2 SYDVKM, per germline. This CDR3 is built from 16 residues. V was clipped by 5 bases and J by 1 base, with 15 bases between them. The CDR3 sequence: CASSLRDSTSYNEQFF. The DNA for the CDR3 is TGTGCCAGCAGTCTGCGGGACAGTACATCCTACAATGAGCAGTTCTTC.

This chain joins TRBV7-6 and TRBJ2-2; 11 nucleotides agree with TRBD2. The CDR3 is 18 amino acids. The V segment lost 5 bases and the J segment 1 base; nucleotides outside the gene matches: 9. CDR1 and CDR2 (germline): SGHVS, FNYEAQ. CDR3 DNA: TGTGCCAGCAGCCGAGCCCCGCTAGCGGGAGGGAACACCGGGGAGCTGTTTTTT. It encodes CASSRAPLAGGNTGELFF.

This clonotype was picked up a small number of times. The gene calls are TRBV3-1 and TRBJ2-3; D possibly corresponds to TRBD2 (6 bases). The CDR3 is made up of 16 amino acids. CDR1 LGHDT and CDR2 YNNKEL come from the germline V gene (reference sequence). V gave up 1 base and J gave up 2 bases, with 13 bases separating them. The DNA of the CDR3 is TGTGCCAGCAGCCAAGTCCCGGGGGAGATCACAGATACGCAGTATTTT. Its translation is CASSQVPGEITDTQYF.

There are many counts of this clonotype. The CDR3 here is CSARETSGSRDTQYF. CDR3 in DNA: TGCAGTGCTAGAGAGACTAGCGGGAGTCGAGATACGCAGTATTTT. The chain employs TRBV20-1 and TRBJ2-3; 12 bases line up with TRBD2. Germline loops: CDR1 DFQATT, CDR2 SNEGSKA (reference sequence). Unmatched junction bases numbered 3, after V lost 0 bases and J lost 5 bases. The CDR3 sequence is 15 residues long.

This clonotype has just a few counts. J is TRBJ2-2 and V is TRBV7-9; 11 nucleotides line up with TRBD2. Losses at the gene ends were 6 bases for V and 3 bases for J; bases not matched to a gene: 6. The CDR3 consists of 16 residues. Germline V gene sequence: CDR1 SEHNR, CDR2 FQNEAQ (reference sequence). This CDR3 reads CASSQLAGDDTGELFF. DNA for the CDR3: TGTGCCAGCAGTCAACTAGCGGGAGATGACACCGGGGAGCTGTTTTTT. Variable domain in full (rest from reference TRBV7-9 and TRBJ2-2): DTGVSQNPRHKITKRGQNVTFRCDPISEHNRLYWYRQTLGQGPEFLTYFQNEAQLEKSRLLSDRFSAERPKGSFSTLEIQRTEQGDSAMYLCASSQLAGDDTGELFFGEGSRLTVL.

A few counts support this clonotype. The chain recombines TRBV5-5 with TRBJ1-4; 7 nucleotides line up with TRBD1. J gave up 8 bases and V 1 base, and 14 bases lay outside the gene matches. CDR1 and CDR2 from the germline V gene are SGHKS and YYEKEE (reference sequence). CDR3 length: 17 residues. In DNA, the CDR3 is TGTGCCAGCAGCTTGTCACAGGTCAGACAGGGTGGCGAAAAACTGTTTTTT. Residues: CASSLSQVRQGGEKLFF.

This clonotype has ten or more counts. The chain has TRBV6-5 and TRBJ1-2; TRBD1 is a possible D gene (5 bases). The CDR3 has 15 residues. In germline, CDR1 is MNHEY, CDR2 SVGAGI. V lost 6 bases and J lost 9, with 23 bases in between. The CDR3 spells CASSDVQGMIGSYTF. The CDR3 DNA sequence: TGTGCCAGCAGCGACGTCCAGGGAATGATTGGGAGCTACACCTTC.

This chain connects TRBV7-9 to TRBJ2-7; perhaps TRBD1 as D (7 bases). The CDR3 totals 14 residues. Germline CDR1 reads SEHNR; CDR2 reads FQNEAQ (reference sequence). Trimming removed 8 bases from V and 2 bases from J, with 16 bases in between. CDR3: CASGRGDRPYEQYF. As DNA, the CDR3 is TGTGCCAGCGGCAGGGGGGACAGACCCTACGAGCAGTACTTC.

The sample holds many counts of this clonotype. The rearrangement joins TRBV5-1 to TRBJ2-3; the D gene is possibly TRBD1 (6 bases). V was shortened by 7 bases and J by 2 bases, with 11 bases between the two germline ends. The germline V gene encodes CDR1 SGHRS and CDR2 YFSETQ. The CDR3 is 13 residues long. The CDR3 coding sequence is TGCGCCAGCTGGGGGCATTTCACAGATACGCAGTATTTT. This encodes CASWGHFTDTQYF.

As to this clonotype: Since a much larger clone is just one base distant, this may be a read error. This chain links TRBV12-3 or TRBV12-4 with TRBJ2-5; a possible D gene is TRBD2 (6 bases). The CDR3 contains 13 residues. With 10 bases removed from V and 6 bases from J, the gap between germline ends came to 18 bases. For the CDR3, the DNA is TGTGCCACCCGTCACGGCGGGGAAAAGACCCAGTACTTC. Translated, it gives CATRHGGEKTQYF.

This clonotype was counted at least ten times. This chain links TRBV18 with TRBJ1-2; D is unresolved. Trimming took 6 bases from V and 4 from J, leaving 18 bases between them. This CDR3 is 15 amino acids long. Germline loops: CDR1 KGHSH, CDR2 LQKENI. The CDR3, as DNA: TGTGCCAGCTCGTCGACCCCGTCGGAAAGCTATGGCTACACCTTC. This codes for CASSSTPSESYGYTF.